One sample yielded the 16 T cell receptor beta chains listed below, sequenced in a study of blood T cell repertoires in COVID-19. Using immunoSEQ multiplex PCR, the repertoire was profiled, and TCRdb retains in-frame clones only, with some absent. The sample lists fewer than 250,000 clones, roughly 86% occurring once. Input material: PBMCs or T cells enriched from blood (not recorded which). The receptors derive from a woman between 45 and 60 years old who had recovered from COVID-19.

V and J are TRBV7-2 and TRBJ1-4; TRBD1 matches at 7 bases. There are 15 residues in the CDR3. V lost 5 bases and J lost 5; bases outside the gene matches: 8. The germline gives CDR1 SGHTA, CDR2 FQGNSA. The CDR3 here is CASSKNRGRNEKLFF. CDR3 bases: TGTGCCAGCAGCAAAAACAGGGGCCGAAATGAAAAACTGTTTTTT.

The chain uses TRBV9 and TRBJ1-2; 10 positions match TRBD1. The length of the CDR3 is 14 residues. Germline-derived CDR1 and CDR2 are SGDLS and YYNGEE. The ends lost 0 bases at V and 6 bases at J; junction bases unmatched: 2. The CDR3 loop reads CASSVGDRGHGYTF. In DNA, the CDR3 is TGTGCCAGCAGCGTAGGGGACAGGGGCCATGGCTACACCTTC.

The chain links TRBV6-5 to TRBJ2-2; TRBD2 is a possible D gene (5 bases). There are 12 residues in the CDR3. Germline V gene lookup returns CDR1 MNHEY and CDR2 SVGAGI. V gave up 8 bases and J gave up 4 bases, with 8 bases separating them. The CDR3 reads CASGLATGELFF. In nucleotides, the CDR3 is TGTGCCAGCGGGCTAGCCACCGGGGAGCTGTTTTTT.

The chain couples TRBV5-5 to TRBJ1-1; 7 bases match TRBD1. This CDR3 comprises 16 residues. Unmatched junction bases numbered 9, after V lost 4 bases and J lost 0 bases. CDR1 and CDR2 (germline): SGHKS, YYEKEE (reference sequence). Here the CDR3 reads CASSAGQLLMNTEAFF. CDR3 nucleotide sequence: TGTGCCAGCAGCGCGGGACAGCTCTTAATGAACACTGAAGCTTTCTTT.

The gene calls are TRBV7-8 and TRBJ2-5, with D possibly TRBD1 on 6 matching bases. CDR1 is SGHVS, CDR2 FQNEAQ, per germline. V lost 4 bases and J 5 bases, leaving 14 bases between the germline ends. This CDR3 comprises 14 residues. Written as DNA, the CDR3 is TGTGCCAGCAGCTCGACAGGCTCTGGGGAGACCCAGTACTTC. It codes for CASSSTGSGETQYF.

The genes are TRBV10-3 and TRBJ1-5; no clear D gene. Per germline, CDR1 ENHRY and CDR2 SYGVKD. V lost 3 bases to trimming and J lost 3 bases, with 9 bases between them. This CDR3 is 14 amino acids long. In nucleotides, the CDR3 is TGTGCCATCAGTGATGCACAAGTCAATCAGCCCCAGCATTTT. Its translation: CAISDAQVNQPQHF.

The V and J genes are TRBV12-3 or TRBV12-4 and TRBJ1-2, with D possibly matching TRBD1 (6 bases). The CDR3 loop spans 13 amino acids. The V gene lost 6 bases and the J gene lost 5 bases, with 13 bases spanning the gap. This CDR3 is CASSPDRTYGYTF. The CDR3 nucleotides are TGTGCCAGCAGCCCCGACAGGACGTATGGCTACACCTTC.

This clone has more than one count but fewer than ten. This chain links TRBV7-2 with TRBJ1-5, with TRBD1 matching over 8 bases. The germline CDR1 and CDR2 sequences are SGHTA and FQGNSA. The CDR3 is made up of 15 amino acids. The J segment lost 6 bases and the V segment lost 1 base, leaving 5 bases of the junction unmatched. In DNA form, the CDR3 reads TGTGCCAGCAGCTTAGATCAGGGGGCCCTTCAGCCCCAGCATTTT. Its protein product is CASSLDQGALQPQHF.

The V gene is TRBV29-1, the J gene TRBJ2-1; D is perhaps TRBD1 (8 bases). Germline lookup yields CDR1 SQVTM and CDR2 ANQGSEA. The germline V and J ends were trimmed by 6 bases and 0 bases, with 12 bases remaining between them. The CDR3 length is 14 residues. CDR3 amino acids: CSVNRGGSYNEQFF. CDR3 DNA: TGCAGCGTCAACAGGGGGGGCTCCTACAATGAGCAGTTCTTC.

V is TRBV7-8 and J is TRBJ2-7; 7 bases are shared with TRBD1. Germline V lookup: CDR1 SGHVS, CDR2 FQNEAQ. After removal of 1 base from V and 3 bases from J, the junction contained 9 bases not matched to a gene. CDR3 length: 16 residues. The CDR3 here is CASSLVWGDRDYEQYF. CDR3 coding DNA: TGTGCCAGCAGCTTAGTGTGGGGAGACAGGGACTACGAGCAGTACTTC.

CDR3 protein: CASSATTGPNTEAFF. CDR3 DNA: TGTGCCAGCAGCGCGACGACAGGCCCTAACACTGAAGCTTTCTTT. V gene TRBV9 combines with J gene TRBJ1-1, with a tentative D call TRBD1 (6 bases). Germline CDR1 reads SGDLS; CDR2 reads YYNGEE. The CDR3 is made up of 15 amino acids. Trimming shortened V by 3 bases and J by 2 bases, and 14 bases separated the two germline ends.

This chain links TRBV12-5 with TRBJ2-2; 7 bases agree with TRBD1. Germline V gene lookup returns CDR1 LGHNT and CDR2 FRNRAP. This CDR3 is 18 amino acids long. Trimming removed 2 bases from V and 2 bases from J; junction bases left unmatched: 11. The CDR3 DNA sequence: TGTGCTAGTGGTTTGCCGATGAGGGGACAGCAAAACACCGGGGAGCTGTTTTTT. The encoded protein is CASGLPMRGQQNTGELFF.

V and J are TRBV7-2 and TRBJ2-7; 8 nucleotides align to TRBD2. CDR1 and CDR2 (germline): SGHTA, FQGNSA. The CDR3 length is 17 residues. V was clipped by 5 bases and J by 0 bases; unmatched bases: 12. CDR3 bases: TGTGCCAGCAGCCCACGGGGGGGCGGGAGCCACTCCTACGAGCAGTACTTC. This encodes CASSPRGGGSHSYEQYF.

V usage is TRBV14 and J usage is TRBJ2-3; a weak D match, TRBD2 (5 bases). With 1 base removed from V and 0 bases from J, the gap between germline ends came to 11 bases. The germline V gene has CDR1 SGHDN and CDR2 FVKESK. The CDR3 extends over 16 amino acids. CDR3 DNA: TGTGCCAGCAGCCAAGCCATAGCGACTAGCACAGATACGCAGTATTTT. Its protein is CASSQAIATSTDTQYF. Drawing the rest from reference TRBV14 and TRBJ2-3, the complete variable domain is EAGVTQFPSHSVIEKGQTVTLRCDPISGHDNLYWYRRVMGKEIKFLLHFVKESKQDESGMPNNRFLAERTGGTYSTLKVQPAELEDSGVYFCASSQAIATSTDTQYFGPGTRLTVL.

This chain joins TRBV9 and TRBJ1-6, with D possibly matching TRBD1 (5 bases). V was clipped by 4 bases and J by 2 bases, with 22 bases between them. Germline lookup yields CDR1 SGDLS and CDR2 YYNGEE. The CDR3 runs to 19 residues. CDR3 nucleotide sequence: TGTGCCAGCAGCCCCCGGGACTCTCGACCCGGCGCCTATAATTCACCCCTCCACTTT. Residues: CASSPRDSRPGAYNSPLHF.

This chain links TRBV3-1 (or the pseudogene TRBV3-2) with TRBJ1-4; the match to TRBD1 covers 7 bases. Germline V gene data show CDR1 as LGHDT and CDR2 as YNNKEL (reference sequence). Losses at the gene ends were 3 bases for V and 0 bases for J; bases not matched to a gene: 4. This CDR3 is built from 16 residues. This CDR3 is CASSQQQGATNEKLFF. DNA for the CDR3: TGTGCCAGCAGCCAGCAGCAGGGGGCAACTAATGAAAAACTGTTTTTT.